The clone carrying this T cell receptor beta chain was seen repeatedly, ten times or more. Its antigen is unknown. The data stem from a study of blood T cells in healthy people across ages. Whole-study context: About one barcoded beta molecule per two T cells was the capture yield of template switching.

This CDR3 has 13 residues. V lost 3 bases and J lost 5, with 8 bases in between. The V gene's germline CDR1 is KGHSH and CDR2 LQKENI. Overall study findings and caveats: Unsorted PBMCs blocked a conclusive comparison of naive and antigen-experienced cells.

A second PCR of 7 to 11 cycles used a sample-barcoded 5' primer and a J-beta primer mix. Through a template-switch adaptor with 12 random nucleotides, each cDNA molecule received a tag. TCRdb re-called the 5' RACE reads with MiXCR, one entry per CDR3 protein. This sample has about 640,000 distinct CDR3 sequences, with roughly 31% found just once. J is TRBJ2-1 and V is TRBV18; weak D call: TRBD2 (7 bases). This TCR was sampled from a woman over 75 in good health. The material sequenced was blood. Written as DNA, the CDR3 is TGTGCCAGCTCACCGCGGGGGCACAATGAGCAGTTCTTC. Protein sequence: CASSPRGHNEQFF.